This T cell receptor (beta chain) was captured by sequencing in a study of breast tumors, draining lymph nodes, adjacent tissues. V lost 4 bases and J 2 bases, leaving 11 bases between the germline ends. CDR1 and CDR2 from the germline V gene are SQVTM and ANQGSEA. This CDR3 is built from 13 residues. This clonotype was seen only a few times. TCRdb fed the multiplex PCR reads into MiXCR, producing one record per CDR3 protein. The table has about 14,000 distinct CDR3 sequences, around 55% seen once. V gene TRBV29-1 combines with J gene TRBJ1-2; D is perhaps TRBD1 (5 bases). Sequenced: tumor-adjacent breast tissue. The receptor's source is a female donor with breast cancer. Some clones in this sample may be carry-over from other donors' samples. CDR3 amino acids: CSVAEGENYGYTF. In nucleotides, the CDR3 is TGCAGCGTTGCAGAAGGGGAAAACTATGGCTACACCTTC.